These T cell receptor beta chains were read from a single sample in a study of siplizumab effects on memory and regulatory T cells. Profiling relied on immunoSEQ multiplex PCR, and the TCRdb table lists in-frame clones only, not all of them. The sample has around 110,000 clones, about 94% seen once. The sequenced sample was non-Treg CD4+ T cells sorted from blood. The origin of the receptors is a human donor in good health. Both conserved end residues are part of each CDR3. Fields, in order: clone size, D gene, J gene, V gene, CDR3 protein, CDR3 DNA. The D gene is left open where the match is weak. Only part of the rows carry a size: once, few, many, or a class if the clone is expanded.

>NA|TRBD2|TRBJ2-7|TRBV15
CATSRALAEYEQYF
TGTGCCACCAGCAGAGCTCTAGCGGAATACGAGCAGTACTTC
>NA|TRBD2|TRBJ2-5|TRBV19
CASSIFLAGRQETQYF
TGTGCCAGTAGTATATTCCTAGCGGGGCGGCAAGAGACCCAGTACTTC
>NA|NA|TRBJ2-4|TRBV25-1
CASKLAGGIQYF
TGTGCCAGCAAATTGGCGGGTGGCATTCAGTACTTC
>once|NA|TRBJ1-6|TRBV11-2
CASSHPASSYNSPLHF
TGTGCCAGCAGCCACCCGGCCAGTTCCTATAATTCACCCCTCCACTTT
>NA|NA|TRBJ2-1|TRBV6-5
CASSYWQDEQFF
TGTGCCAGCAGTTATTGGCAGGATGAGCAGTTCTTC
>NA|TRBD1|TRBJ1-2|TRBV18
CASSPPMGQTYGYTF
TGTGCCAGCTCACCACCGATGGGACAGACCTATGGCTACACCTTC
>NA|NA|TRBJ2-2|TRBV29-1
CSVGGPGFDTGELFF
TGCAGCGTTGGGGGTCCAGGGTTTGACACCGGGGAGCTGTTTTTT
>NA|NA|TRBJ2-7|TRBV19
CASSIAVAGRLSEQYF
TGTGCCAGTAGTATAGCGGTGGCAGGGAGGTTGAGCGAGCAGTACTTC
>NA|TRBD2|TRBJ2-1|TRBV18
CASSPPTGGFNEQFF
TGTGCCAGCTCACCACCGACGGGAGGGTTCAATGAGCAGTTCTTC
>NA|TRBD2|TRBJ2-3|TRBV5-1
CASSLALADTDTQYF
TGCGCCAGCAGCTTGGCGCTAGCGGACACAGATACGCAGTATTTT
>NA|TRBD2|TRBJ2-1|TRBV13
CASSLRLAGGPYNEQFF
TGTGCCAGCAGCCTGAGGCTAGCGGGGGGACCTTACAATGAGCAGTTCTTC
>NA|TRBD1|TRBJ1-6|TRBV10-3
CAISEFRGGDSPLHF
TGTGCCATCAGTGAGTTCAGGGGGGGTGATTCACCCCTCCACTTT
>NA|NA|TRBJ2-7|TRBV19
CASSIAVRVYEQYF
TGTGCCAGTAGTATAGCGGTGAGGGTCTACGAGCAGTACTTC
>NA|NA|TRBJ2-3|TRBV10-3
CAIRATDTQYF
TGTGCCATCAGGGCCACGGATACGCAGTATTTT
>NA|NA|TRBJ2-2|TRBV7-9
CASSPFGGTGELFF
TGTGCCAGCAGCCCTTTTGGGGGCACCGGGGAGCTGTTTTTT
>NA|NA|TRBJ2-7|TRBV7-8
CASSVSTYEQYF
TGTGCCAGCAGCGTTAGCACCTACGAGCAGTACTTC
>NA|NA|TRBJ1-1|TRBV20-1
CSARAGSEAFF
TGCAGTGCTAGAGCGGGCAGTGAAGCTTTCTTT
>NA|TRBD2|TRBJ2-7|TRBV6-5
CASSSTSGMYEQYF
TGTGCCAGCAGTTCGACTAGCGGGATGTACGAGCAGTACTTC
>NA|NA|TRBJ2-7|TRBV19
CASSMDYSYEQYF
TGTGCCAGTAGTATGGACTACTCCTACGAGCAGTACTTC
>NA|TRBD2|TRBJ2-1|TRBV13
CASSNRLAGGPNEQFF
TGTGCCAGCAGCAATAGACTAGCGGGAGGGCCTAATGAGCAGTTCTTC
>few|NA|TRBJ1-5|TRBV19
CATTGTWSNQPQHF
TGTGCCACTACAGGAACTTGGAGCAATCAGCCCCAGCATTTT
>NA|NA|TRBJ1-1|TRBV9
CASSSPPPGRTEAFF
TGTGCCAGCAGCTCACCTCCGCCGGGGAGGACTGAAGCTTTCTTT
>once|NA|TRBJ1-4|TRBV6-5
CASSYSSGVEKLFF
TGTGCCAGCAGTTACTCGAGTGGGGTAGAAAAACTGTTTTTT
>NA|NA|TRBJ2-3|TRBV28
CASVLTNTDTQYF
TGTGCCAGCGTATTGACAAACACAGATACGCAGTATTTT
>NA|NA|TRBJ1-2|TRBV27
CACRGVLGGYTF
TGTGCCTGCAGGGGAGTGTTGGGAGGCTACACCTTC
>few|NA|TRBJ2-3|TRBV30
CAWSADTQYF
TGTGCCTGGAGTGCTGATACGCAGTATTTT
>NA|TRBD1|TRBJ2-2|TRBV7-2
CASRSGGIVAGELFF
TGTGCCAGCAGGTCAGGGGGAATCGTCGCCGGGGAGCTGTTTTTT
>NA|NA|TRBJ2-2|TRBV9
CASSVDPNTGELFF
TGTGCCAGCAGCGTCGACCCGAACACCGGGGAGCTGTTTTTT
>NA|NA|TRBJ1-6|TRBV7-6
CASSSNRADSPLHF
TGTGCCAGCAGCTCTAATCGGGCGGATTCACCCCTCCACTTT
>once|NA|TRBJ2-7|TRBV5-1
CASSTPGSYEQYF
TGCGCCAGCAGCACCCCAGGTTCCTACGAGCAGTACTTC